A single sample is the source of the 29 T cell receptor beta chains below, sequenced in a study of T cell responses to AZD1222 COVID-19 vaccine. Measured with immunoSEQ multiplex PCR; TCRdb has only the in-frame clones, and not every one. The table has about 120,000 clones, 70% to 90% seen once. The specimen comprised peripheral blood, sampled on day 0 of AZD1222 vaccination. These receptors were obtained from an adult in good health.

This clone was picked up many times. The gene calls are TRBV7-9 and TRBJ1-2; maybe TRBD1 (6 bases). The V end lost 1 base, the J end lost 8 bases, and 14 bases lay between the germline ends. There are 14 residues in the CDR3. CDR1 is SEHNR and CDR2 is FQNEAQ in the germline V gene (reference sequence). In nucleotides, the CDR3 is TGTGCCAGCAGCTTAGGTACCTCAGGGGAAGGCTACACCTTC. The encoded protein is CASSLGTSGEGYTF.

In this sample, this clone turned up a few times. The CDR3 region is CASSSGRQGSPNTEAFF. CDR3 DNA sequence: TGTGCCAGCAGCTCGGGACGACAGGGAAGCCCTAACACTGAAGCTTTCTTT. The V and J genes are TRBV5-4 and TRBJ1-1; the match to TRBD1 covers 7 bases. Germline values: CDR1 SGHNT, CDR2 YYREEE (reference sequence). After removal of 3 bases from V and 2 bases from J, the junction contained 13 bases not matched to a gene. This CDR3 is built from 17 residues.

DNA of the CDR3: TGTGCCAGCAGTTTACGGGGGACAGGGGGCCTCCAGAACACTGAAGCTTTCTTT. Protein sequence: CASSLRGTGGLQNTEAFF. The rearrangement joins TRBV28 to TRBJ1-1; 12 positions match TRBD1. The J segment lost 1 base and the V segment lost 2 bases, leaving 8 bases of the junction unmatched. Looked up from germline, CDR1 is MDHEN and CDR2 is SYDVKM. This CDR3 contains 18 residues.

With respect to this clone: The junction departs from the called germline gene at one end, perhaps through a read error. This chain links TRBV5-4 with TRBJ1-6; 8 bases map to TRBD1. The germline gives CDR1 SGHNT, CDR2 YYREEE (reference sequence). CDR3 length equals 14 residues. This CDR3 reads CASSLDRARSLLHF. The CDR3 DNA sequence: TGTGCCAGCAGCCTGGACAGGGCTCGGTCACTCCTCCACTTT. The whole variable domain, remainder taken from reference TRBV5-4 and TRBJ1-6, is ETGVTQSPTHLIKTRGQQVTLRCSSQSGHNTVSWYQQALGQGPQFIFQYYREEENGRGNFPPRFSGLQFPNYSSELNVNALELDDSALYLCASSLDRARSLLHFGNGTRLTVT.

The V gene is TRBV19, the J gene TRBJ1-1; D is undetermined. Trimming took 9 bases from V and 3 from J, leaving 14 bases between them. The CDR3 extends over 13 amino acids. The germline V gene has CDR1 LNHDA and CDR2 SQIVND (reference sequence). The CDR3 here is CASWLGPDTEAFF. The CDR3 DNA reads as TGTGCCAGCTGGCTGGGCCCGGACACTGAAGCTTTCTTT.

The chain carries TRBV7-9 and TRBJ2-1; D is perhaps TRBD1 (5 bases). Trimming left V 2 bases short and J 7 bases short, with 15 bases between. CDR1 and CDR2 (germline): SEHNR, FQNEAQ (reference sequence). This CDR3 comprises 15 residues. The CDR3 bases are TGTGCCAGCAGCTTATCAAGGGGCGCGTGGAATGAGCAGTTCTTC. The encoded protein is CASSLSRGAWNEQFF.

The J gene is TRBJ1-2, the V gene TRBV5-4; 7 nucleotides match TRBD1. CDR1 SGHNT and CDR2 YYREEE come from the germline V gene (reference sequence). The CDR3 sequence is 15 residues long. J gave up 8 bases and V 4 bases, and 14 bases lay outside the gene matches. In DNA, the CDR3 is TGTGCCAGCAGCCTATGGACAGGAGCCTTTGAAGGCTACACCTTC. Translation gives CASSLWTGAFEGYTF.

The rearrangement uses TRBV12-3 or TRBV12-4 and TRBJ1-4, with TRBD1 identical over 9 bases. CDR3 length equals 13 residues. With 5 bases clipped from V and 7 bases from J, the junction kept 2 bases outside the gene matches. The CDR3 DNA sequence: TGTGCCAGCAGTCCGGGACAGGGTGAAAAACTGTTTTTT. It encodes CASSPGQGEKLFF.

The CDR3 spells CASSSLLSTGIKEKLFF. The CDR3 DNA is TGTGCCAGCAGTTCCCTACTCTCGACAGGAATTAAAGAAAAACTGTTTTTT. This chain connects TRBV28 to TRBJ1-4; possibly TRBD1 for D (6 bases). Germline-derived CDR1 and CDR2 are MDHEN and SYDVKM. Trimming took off 4 bases at V and 8 bases at J, with 23 bases between the two ends. This CDR3 is 17 amino acids long.

Only one count was recorded for this clone. CDR3 in amino acids: CASGDRRTEAFF. DNA of the CDR3: TGTGCCAGCGGGGACAGGCGGACTGAAGCTTTCTTT. J is TRBJ1-1 and V is TRBV28; 8 positions match TRBD1. The CDR3 totals 12 residues. Germline CDR1 reads MDHEN; CDR2 reads SYDVKM. The V and J ends lost 8 bases and 5 bases, in that order; junction bases with no gene match: 4. The full variable domain, rest sourced from reference TRBV28 and TRBJ1-1, is DVKVTQSSRYLVKRTGEKVFLECVQDMDHENMFWYRQDPGLGLRLIYFSYDVKMKEKGDIPEGYSVSREKKERFSLILESASTNQTSMYLCASGDRRTEAFFGQGTRLTVV.

V and J are TRBV6-1 and TRBJ2-2; D remains unclear. Trimming shortened V by 1 base and J by 0 bases, and 3 bases separated the two germline ends. The CDR3 sequence is 14 residues long. Germline assignment: CDR1 MNHNS and CDR2 SASEGT. As DNA, the CDR3 is TGTGCCAGCAGTGAAGGGGCGAACACCGGGGAGCTGTTTTTT. Amino acid sequence: CASSEGANTGELFF.

The V call is TRBV6-2 or TRBV6-3, the J call TRBJ2-7; 9 bases map to TRBD2. With 0 bases clipped from V and 3 bases from J, the junction kept 6 bases outside the gene matches. The CDR3 is made up of 16 amino acids. From germline, CDR1 is MNHEY and CDR2 SVGEGT. The CDR3, as DNA: TGTGCCAGCAGTTACTCAATCCTAGCGGGAAGCTACGAGCAGTACTTC. Translation: CASSYSILAGSYEQYF.

This chain uses TRBV29-1 with TRBJ2-7; 9 bases line up with TRBD2. Trimming took 7 bases from V and 2 from J; bases not matched to a gene: 6. Per the germline V gene, CDR1 is SQVTM and CDR2 is ANQGSEA. The CDR3 has 13 residues. As DNA, the CDR3 is TGCAGCGGGAGCGGGGGGTCAACCTACGAGCAGTACTTC. It encodes CSGSGGSTYEQYF.

The J gene is TRBJ1-1, the V gene TRBV12-3 or TRBV12-4, with D unclear. Trimming cost V 8 bases and J 0 bases, with 7 bases left between them. The CDR3 has 12 residues. The CDR3 spells CASGDMNTEAFF. For the CDR3, the DNA is TGTGCCAGCGGCGACATGAACACTGAAGCTTTCTTT.

This clone was recorded only once. This chain links TRBV9 with TRBJ2-3; 9 positions agree with TRBD2. The CDR3 is 17 residues long. V dropped 0 bases and J dropped 4; count of bases not matched to a gene: 9. The germline CDR1 and CDR2 sequences are SGDLS and YYNGEE. CDR3 region: CASSVAGSGSTPDTQYF. CDR3 nucleotide sequence: TGTGCCAGCAGCGTAGCTGGTAGCGGGAGTACGCCAGATACGCAGTATTTT.

Details on this clone: This CDR3 is also generated by other DNA sequences in the sample. V gene TRBV9 combines with J gene TRBJ1-2, with a possible D match to TRBD1 (6 bases). The CDR3 is made up of 13 amino acids. The V and J ends lost 0 bases and 4 bases respectively, with 7 bases between them. The germline V gene has CDR1 SGDLS and CDR2 YYNGEE. The CDR3 bases are TGTGCCAGCAGCGTAGTAGGGGGCTATGGCTACACCTTC. Translation gives CASSVVGGYGYTF.

The chain employs TRBV3-1 (or the pseudogene TRBV3-2) and TRBJ1-1; D gene ambiguous. Germline-derived CDR1 and CDR2 are LGHDT and YNNKEL (reference sequence). The CDR3 spans 16 residues. Trimming took off 0 bases at V and 1 base at J, with 12 bases between the two ends. The CDR3 sequence: CASSQDPNSENTEAFF. Written as DNA, the CDR3 is TGTGCCAGCAGCCAAGATCCGAACAGCGAGAACACTGAAGCTTTCTTT.

This chain connects TRBV18 to TRBJ2-3; 8 bases are shared with TRBD1. Unmatched junction bases numbered 4, after V lost 2 bases and J lost 6 bases. The CDR3 has 14 amino acids. Per germline, CDR1 KGHSH and CDR2 LQKENI. The CDR3 region is CASSPATGVDTQYF. CDR3 nucleotide sequence: TGTGCCAGCTCACCAGCGACAGGGGTGGATACGCAGTATTTT.

This clone showed up just a few times. This rearrangement joins TRBV16 to TRBJ1-5, with D possibly TRBD1 on 6 matching bases. CDR1 and CDR2 from the germline V gene are KGHSY and FQNENV. The CDR3 consists of 14 residues. Trimming took off 5 bases at V and 4 bases at J, with 12 bases between the two ends. CDR3 amino acids: CASSVRGGNQPQHF. CDR3 nucleotides: TGTGCCAGCAGCGTTAGGGGGGGGAATCAGCCCCAGCATTTT.

This clone was found a few times. The genes are TRBV4-1 and TRBJ2-5, with D uncertain. The CDR3 extends over 14 amino acids. The germline V gene has CDR1 MGHRA and CDR2 YSYEKL. Trimming shortened V by 1 base and J by 2 bases, and 8 bases separated the two germline ends. The CDR3 sequence: CASSQVIVQETQYF. The CDR3 bases are TGCGCCAGCAGCCAAGTAATAGTTCAAGAGACCCAGTACTTC.

This clone was counted between two and nine times. V gene TRBV11-3 combines with J gene TRBJ2-3; the D gene is possibly TRBD1 (5 bases). The CDR3 runs 15 residues. CDR1 and CDR2 (germline): SGHNT, YENEEA. V gave up 5 bases and J gave up 6 bases, with 18 bases separating them. CDR3 residues: CASSQGQGSVDTQYF. CDR3 DNA sequence: TGTGCCAGCAGCCAAGGGCAGGGCTCTGTGGATACGCAGTATTTT. Full variable domain (missing parts from reference TRBV11-3 and TRBJ2-3): EAGVVQSPRYKIIEKKQPVAFWCNPISGHNTLYWYLQNLGQGPELLIRYENEEAVDDSQLPKDRFSAERLKGVDSTLKIQPAELGDSAVYLCASSQGQGSVDTQYFGPGTRLTVL.

The chain employs TRBV27 and TRBJ2-7; tentatively, D is TRBD2 (6 bases). Germline loops: CDR1 MNHEY, CDR2 SMNVEV (reference sequence). This CDR3 spans 16 amino acids. V was cut by 4 bases and J by 0 bases, with 16 bases left in between. The CDR3 protein is CASSSILAESSYEQYF. The CDR3 DNA follows: TGTGCCAGCAGTTCAATTTTAGCGGAGAGCTCCTACGAGCAGTACTTC.

V gene TRBV6-4 combines with J gene TRBJ2-3, with 8 positions matching TRBD2. The CDR3 contains 16 residues. The J segment lost 2 bases and the V segment lost 0 bases, leaving 4 bases of the junction unmatched. Germline loops: CDR1 MRHNA, CDR2 SNTAGT. The CDR3 region is CASSDSSGGSTDTQYF. Here the CDR3 DNA reads TGTGCCAGCAGTGACTCGAGCGGGGGCTCCACAGATACGCAGTATTTT.

This sequence joins TRBV28 and TRBJ1-2; 10 bases are shared with TRBD1. V shed 5 bases, J shed 4 bases, and the junction held 10 bases outside the gene matches. Germline V gene data show CDR1 as MDHEN and CDR2 as SYDVKM. The CDR3 sequence is 16 residues long. CDR3 DNA sequence: TGTGCCAGCAGTGGGATGTGGGACAGGGGCTTCTATGGCTACACCTTC. Encoded protein: CASSGMWDRGFYGYTF.

The chain employs TRBV19 and TRBJ1-1, with 8 bases fitting TRBD1. V lost 6 bases to trimming and J lost 8 bases; unmatched junction nucleotides: 8. The V gene's germline CDR1 is LNHDA and CDR2 SQIVND (reference sequence). The CDR3 is made up of 13 amino acids. The CDR3 nucleotides are TGTGCCAGTAGACTCAGCGGGACAGGCGAAGCTTTCTTT. It codes for CASRLSGTGEAFF. The full variable domain, rest sourced from reference TRBV19 and TRBJ1-1, is DGGITQSPKYLFRKEGQNVTLSCEQNLNHDAMYWYRQDPGQGLRLIYYSQIVNDFQKGDIAEGYSVSREKKESFPLTVTSAQKNPTAFYLCASRLSGTGEAFFGQGTRLTVV.

This chain uses TRBV9 with TRBJ2-3; the match to TRBD2 covers 8 bases. The germline V gene has CDR1 SGDLS and CDR2 YYNGEE. The CDR3 has 15 amino acids. The V gene end was trimmed by 0 bases and the J gene end by 2 bases; junction bases not matched to a gene: 2. The CDR3 DNA sequence: TGTGCCAGCAGCGTAGCTAGCGGGCACACAGATACGCAGTATTTT. It is translated as CASSVASGHTDTQYF.

V gene TRBV11-3 combines with J gene TRBJ2-5; D gene ambiguous. With 5 bases removed from V and 2 bases from J, the gap between germline ends came to 12 bases. CDR1 and CDR2 from the germline V gene are SGHNT and YENEEA. The CDR3 extends over 14 amino acids. CDR3 DNA sequence: TGTGCCAGCAGCCTATCCAGGAGACAAGAGACCCAGTACTTC. This codes for CASSLSRRQETQYF.

V is TRBV18 and J is TRBJ1-3; TRBD1 agrees at 9 bases. This CDR3 has 15 residues. The ends lost 1 base at V and 4 bases at J; junction bases unmatched: 2. Germline values: CDR1 KGHSH, CDR2 LQKENI. The CDR3: CASSPLGQGGNTIYF. As DNA, the CDR3 is TGTGCCAGCTCACCACTGGGACAGGGCGGAAACACCATATATTTT. Combining the CDR3 with reference TRBV18 and TRBJ1-3 gives the whole variable domain NAGVMQNPRHLVRRRGQEARLRCSPMKGHSHVYWYRQLPEEGLKFMVYLQKENIIDESGMPKERFSAEFPKEGPSILRIQQVVRGDSAAYFCASSPLGQGGNTIYFGEGSWLTVV.

The chain employs TRBV5-1 and TRBJ1-2; D is uncertain. V lost 7 bases and J lost 5, with 12 bases in between. Germline CDR1 SGHRS, CDR2 YFSETQ. This CDR3 is built from 12 residues. As DNA, the CDR3 is TGCGCCAGCGGAGGATTTGGGTATGGCTACACCTTC. This sequence encodes CASGGFGYGYTF.